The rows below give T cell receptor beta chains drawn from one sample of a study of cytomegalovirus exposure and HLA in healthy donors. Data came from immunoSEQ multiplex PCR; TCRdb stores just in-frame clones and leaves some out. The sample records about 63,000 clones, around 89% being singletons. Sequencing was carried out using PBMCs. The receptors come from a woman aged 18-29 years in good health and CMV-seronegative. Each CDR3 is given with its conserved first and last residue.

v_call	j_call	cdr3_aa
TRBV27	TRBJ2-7	CASSLKTGYEQYF
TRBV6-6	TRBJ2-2	CASRTTGELFF
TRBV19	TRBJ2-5	CASSIPGTGGETQYF
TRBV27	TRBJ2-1	CASSLVSSGRGAEQFF
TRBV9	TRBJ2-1	CASTPWGTNPRNSYNEQFF
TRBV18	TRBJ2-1	CASSPASGGYNEQFF
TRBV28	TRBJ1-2	CASRLGGAATYGYTF
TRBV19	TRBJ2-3	CASSTLRGTSGTDTQYF
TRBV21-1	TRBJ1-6	CASSNGRGNSPLHF
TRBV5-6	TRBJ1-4	CASSLVGAQEKLFF
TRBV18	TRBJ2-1	CASSNSGDNEQFF
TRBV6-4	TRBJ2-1	CAPGGGGEQFF
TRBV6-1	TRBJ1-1	CASAGDLDTEAFF
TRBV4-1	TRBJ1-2	CASSQVGQGNGYTF
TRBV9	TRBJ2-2	CASSVLGDKNTGELFF